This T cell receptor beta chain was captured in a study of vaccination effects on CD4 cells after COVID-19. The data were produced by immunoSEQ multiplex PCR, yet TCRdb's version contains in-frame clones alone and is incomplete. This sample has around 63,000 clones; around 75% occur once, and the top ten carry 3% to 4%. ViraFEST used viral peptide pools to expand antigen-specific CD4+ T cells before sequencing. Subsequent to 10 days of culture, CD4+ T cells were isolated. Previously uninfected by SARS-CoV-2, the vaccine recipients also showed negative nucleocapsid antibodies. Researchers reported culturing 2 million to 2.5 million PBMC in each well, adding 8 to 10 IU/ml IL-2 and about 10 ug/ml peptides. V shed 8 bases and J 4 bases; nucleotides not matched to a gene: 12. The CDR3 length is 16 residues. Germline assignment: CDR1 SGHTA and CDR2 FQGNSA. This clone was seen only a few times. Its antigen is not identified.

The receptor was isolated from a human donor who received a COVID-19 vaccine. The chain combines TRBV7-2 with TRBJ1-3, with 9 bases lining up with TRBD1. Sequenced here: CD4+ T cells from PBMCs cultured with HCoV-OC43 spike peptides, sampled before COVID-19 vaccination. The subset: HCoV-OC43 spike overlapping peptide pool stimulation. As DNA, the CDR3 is TGTGCCAGCGGTAAACAGGGGGCGACGGGAGGAAACACCATATATTTT. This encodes CASGKQGATGGNTIYF.